This entry features one T cell receptor beta chain sequence. These data come from a study of blood T cell repertoires in COVID-19. Across the whole study: The United States, Italy and Spain supplied acute and convalescent COVID-19 samples. T cells, B-cell-depleted T cells, or PBMCs supplied cDNA or gDNA.

The germline V gene has CDR1 MDHEN and CDR2 SYDVKM. This CDR3 region has 19 residues. V gave up 2 bases and J gave up 7 bases; unmatched junction bases: 17. Source study methods: Nucleated cell counts were estimated from reference gene primer amplification. Repertoires were generated with immunoSEQ multiplex PCR, while TCRdb's copy carries only in-frame clones and drops some. D and trimming were read from the DNA, whereas the V and J calls and clone size are those reported in that table. The sample shows 15,000 or so clones, roughly 92% of them seen only once. The receptor's source is a human donor with active COVID-19. The donor label of this sample is uncertain. The chain uses TRBV28 and TRBJ1-2; 12 bases agree with TRBD1. Sequenced input: peripheral blood. CDR3: CASSLPGQGARDPRGGYTF. The CDR3 nucleotides are TGTGCCAGCAGTTTACCGGGACAGGGGGCGAGGGACCCTCGGGGTGGCTACACCTTC.